The present T cell receptor (beta chain) was sequenced within a study of CD8+CD57+ T cells in acquired aplastic anemia. Genomic DNA acted as the template from which TCR beta VDJ combination and CDR3 sequence profiling were carried out. Each CDR3 protein is one row after TCRdb ran MiXCR on the reads. The table includes more than 150,000 distinct CDR3 sequences, approximately 49% detected once. Study-wide points: Patients and healthy controls showed no significant CD8+ Simpson's diversity difference. Roughly 31 CD8+ CDR3 sequences occurred in both the patients and the controls.

Worth noting for this clonotype: What it binds is unknown.

V was pared by 0 bases and J by 7 bases, with 7 bases between. Germline V lookup: CDR1 MGHRA, CDR2 YSYEKL. The CDR3 runs to 13 residues. The chain joins TRBV4-1 to TRBJ2-1, with unresolved D. Input material: sorted CD4+, CD8+, or CD8+CD57+ T cells (not recorded which) from PBMCs. The TCR originated in a human donor in good health. CDR3 in amino acids: CASSQETINEQFF. CDR3 nucleotides: TGCGCCAGCAGCCAAGAGACGATAAATGAGCAGTTCTTC.